This TCR beta chain was observed in a study of vaccination and CD4 T cells after COVID-19. Across the whole study: Two mRNA vaccine doses were given, either BNT162b2 or mRNA-1273. The peptides that stimulated the cells were overlapping spike peptides from SARS-CoV-2, HCoV-NL63, HCoV-OC43 and HCoV-229E.

Worth noting for this clonotype: Its antigen is as yet unknown.

With the Oncomine TCR Beta short-read assay, DNA from cultured CD4+ T cells was sequenced. TCRdb used MiXCR to reprocess the PCR reads, holding one entry per CDR3 protein. The data contain roughly 12,000 distinct CDR3 sequences, about half of them singletons. The germline V gene encodes CDR1 MNHNS and CDR2 SASEGT. The length of the CDR3 is 14 residues. The V and J ends lost 4 bases and 6 bases respectively, with 15 bases between them. Treatment defined: approximately 9-day PBMC culture with coronavirus spike peptide pools or control peptides (ViraFEST assay). ViraFEST expanded antigen-specific T cells with peptide pools, then sequenced TCRs. Study conclusions and caveats: When vaccine-specific clones from convalescent patients were examined, 304 of 307 were spike mono-reactive.

The sequence derives from a human donor who had recovered from COVID-19. The specimen sequenced was CD4+ T cells from blood, cultured in vitro. The genes are TRBV6-1 and TRBJ1-2; D is perhaps TRBD1 (6 bases). The CDR3 sequence: CASSAGQGADGYTF. CDR3 DNA: TGTGCCAGCAGTGCGGGACAAGGGGCTGATGGCTACACCTTC.